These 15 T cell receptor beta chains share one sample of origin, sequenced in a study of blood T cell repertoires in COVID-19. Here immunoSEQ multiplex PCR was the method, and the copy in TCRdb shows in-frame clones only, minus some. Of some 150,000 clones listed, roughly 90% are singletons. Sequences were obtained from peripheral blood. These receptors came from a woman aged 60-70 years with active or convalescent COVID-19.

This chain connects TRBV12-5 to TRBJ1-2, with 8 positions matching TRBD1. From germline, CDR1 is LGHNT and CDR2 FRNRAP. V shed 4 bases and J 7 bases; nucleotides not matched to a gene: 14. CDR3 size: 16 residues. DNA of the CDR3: TGTGCTAGTGGTTGGGGACGGGCAGGGGGCGCGGGTGGCTACACCTTC. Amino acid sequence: CASGWGRAGGAGGYTF.

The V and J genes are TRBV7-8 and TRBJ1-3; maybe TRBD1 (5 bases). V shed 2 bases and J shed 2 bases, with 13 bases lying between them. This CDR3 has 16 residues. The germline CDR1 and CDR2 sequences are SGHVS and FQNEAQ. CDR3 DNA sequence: TGTGCCAGCAGCTTATCCTGGGCAGGGACTGGAAACACCATATATTTT. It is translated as CASSLSWAGTGNTIYF.

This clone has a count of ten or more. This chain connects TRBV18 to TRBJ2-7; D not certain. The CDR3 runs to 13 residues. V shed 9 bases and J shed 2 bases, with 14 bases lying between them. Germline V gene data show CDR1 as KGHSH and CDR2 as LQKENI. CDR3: CASRPGFTYEQYF. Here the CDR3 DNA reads TGTGCCAGTCGCCCCGGGTTCACCTACGAGCAGTACTTC.

The CDR3: CASSARDTQETQYF. DNA for the CDR3: TGCGCCAGCAGCGCCCGGGACACCCAAGAGACCCAGTACTTC. The chain carries TRBV5-1 and TRBJ2-5, with D perhaps TRBD1 (6 bases). The ends were cut back, 4 bases at V and 1 base at J, with 11 bases in the middle. The CDR3 is 14 residues long. Germline assignment: CDR1 SGHRS and CDR2 YFSETQ.

CDR3 sequence (DNA): TGCGCCAGCAGCGGCGGACAGATTAATTCACCCCTCCACTTT. This sequence encodes CASSGGQINSPLHF. V gene TRBV5-1 combines with J gene TRBJ1-6; perhaps TRBD1 as D (6 bases). V was shortened by 4 bases and J by 6 bases, with 11 bases between the two germline ends. The CDR3 has 14 amino acids. Per germline, CDR1 SGHRS and CDR2 YFSETQ.

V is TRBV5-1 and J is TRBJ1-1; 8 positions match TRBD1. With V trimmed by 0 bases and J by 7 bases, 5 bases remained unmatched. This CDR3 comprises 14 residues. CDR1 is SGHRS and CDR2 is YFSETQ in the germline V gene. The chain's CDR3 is CASSLGQGNDEAFF. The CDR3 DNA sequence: TGCGCCAGCAGCTTGGGACAGGGGAATGATGAAGCTTTCTTT.

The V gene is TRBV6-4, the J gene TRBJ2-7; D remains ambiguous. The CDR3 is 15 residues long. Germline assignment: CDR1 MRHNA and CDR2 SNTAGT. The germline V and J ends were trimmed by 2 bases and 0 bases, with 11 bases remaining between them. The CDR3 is CASSDLDTLSYEQYF. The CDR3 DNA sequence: TGTGCCAGCAGTGACCTCGACACTCTCTCCTACGAGCAGTACTTC.

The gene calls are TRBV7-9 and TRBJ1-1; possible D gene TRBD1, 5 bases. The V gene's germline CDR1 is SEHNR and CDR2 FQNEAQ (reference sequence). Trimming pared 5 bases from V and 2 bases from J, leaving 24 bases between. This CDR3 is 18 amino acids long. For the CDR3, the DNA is TGTGCCAGCAGCCCACTAGGCTCAGGGAGGGTACAAAACACTGAAGCTTTCTTT. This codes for CASSPLGSGRVQNTEAFF.

CDR3 region: CASIPVTSGIGEQFF. The CDR3 bases are TGTGCCAGCATTCCGGTGACTAGCGGGATCGGTGAGCAGTTCTTC. The chain joins TRBV2 to TRBJ2-1; 11 bases line up with TRBD2. The germline V gene has CDR1 SNHLY and CDR2 FYNNEI. The CDR3 is 15 residues long. V trimming: 7 bases; J trimming: 9 bases; junction bases outside the gene matches: 11. Combining the CDR3 with reference TRBV2 and TRBJ2-1 gives the whole variable domain EPEVTQTPSHQVTQMGQEVILRCVPISNHLYFYWYRQILGQKVEFLVSFYNNEISEKSEIFDDQFSVERPDGSNFTLKIRSTKLEDSAMYFCASIPVTSGIGEQFFGPGTRLTVL.

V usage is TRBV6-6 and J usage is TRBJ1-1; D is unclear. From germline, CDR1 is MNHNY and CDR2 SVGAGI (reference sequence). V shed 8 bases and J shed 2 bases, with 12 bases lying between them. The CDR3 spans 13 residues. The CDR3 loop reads CASGHDPNTEAFF. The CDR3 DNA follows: TGTGCCAGCGGGCATGACCCTAACACTGAAGCTTTCTTT.

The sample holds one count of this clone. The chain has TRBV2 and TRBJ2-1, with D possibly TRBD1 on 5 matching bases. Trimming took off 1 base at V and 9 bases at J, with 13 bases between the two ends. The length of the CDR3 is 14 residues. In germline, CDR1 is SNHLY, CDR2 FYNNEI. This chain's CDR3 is CASSEDAGSGEQFF. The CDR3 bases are TGTGCCAGCAGTGAAGACGCAGGGTCGGGTGAGCAGTTCTTC.

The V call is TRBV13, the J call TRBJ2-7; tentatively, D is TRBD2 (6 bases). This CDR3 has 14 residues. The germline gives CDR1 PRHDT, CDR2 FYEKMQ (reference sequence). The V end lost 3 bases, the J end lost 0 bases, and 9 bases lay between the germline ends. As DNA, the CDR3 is TGTGCCAGCAGCTTGTCCGGGAGCTCCTACGAGCAGTACTTC. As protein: CASSLSGSSYEQYF.

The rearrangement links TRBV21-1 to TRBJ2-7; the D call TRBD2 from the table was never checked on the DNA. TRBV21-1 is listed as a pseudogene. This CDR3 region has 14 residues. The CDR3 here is CASSKAPGEGVWYF. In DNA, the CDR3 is TGTGCCAGCAGCAAAGCGCCCGGGGAGGGTGTATGGTACTTC.

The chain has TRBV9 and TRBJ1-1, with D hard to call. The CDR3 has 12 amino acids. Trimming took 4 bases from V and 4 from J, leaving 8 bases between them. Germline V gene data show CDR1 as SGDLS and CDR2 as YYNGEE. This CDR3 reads CASSSRSTEAFF. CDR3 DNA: TGTGCCAGCAGCTCGAGGAGCACTGAAGCTTTCTTT.

The CDR3 is CASSTAPAGGTDTQYF. The CDR3 DNA is TGCGCCAGCAGCACCGCACCAGCGGGGGGGACAGATACGCAGTATTTT. This sequence joins TRBV5-1 and TRBJ2-3; TRBD2 agrees at 10 bases. The CDR3 contains 16 residues. V shed 4 bases and J 3 bases; nucleotides not matched to a gene: 8. Germline loops: CDR1 SGHRS, CDR2 YFSETQ.